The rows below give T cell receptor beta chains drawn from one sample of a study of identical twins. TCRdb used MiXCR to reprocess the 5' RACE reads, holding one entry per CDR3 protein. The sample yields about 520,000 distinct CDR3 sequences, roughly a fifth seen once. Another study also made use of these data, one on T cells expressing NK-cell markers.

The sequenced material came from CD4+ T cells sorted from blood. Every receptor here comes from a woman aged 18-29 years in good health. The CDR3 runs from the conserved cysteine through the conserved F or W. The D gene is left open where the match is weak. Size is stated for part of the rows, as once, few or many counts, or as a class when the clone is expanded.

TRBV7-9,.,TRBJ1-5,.,CASSVSRQPQHF,TGTGCCAGCAGTGTCTCGCGTCAGCCCCAGCATTTT
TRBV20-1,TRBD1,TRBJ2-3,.,CSAEPGTGATYTQYF,TGCAGTGCAGAGCCGGGGACAGGGGCCACATATACGCAGTATTTT
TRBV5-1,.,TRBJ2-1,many,CASSSLYYEQFF,TGCGCCAGCAGCTCCCTTTACTACGAGCAGTTCTTC
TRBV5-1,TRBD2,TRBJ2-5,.,CASSRGLAQQETQYF,TGCGCCAGCAGCCGGGGACTAGCGCAACAAGAGACCCAGTACTTC
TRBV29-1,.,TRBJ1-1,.,CSAGWGGDTEAFF,TGCAGCGCCGGATGGGGGGGGGACACTGAAGCTTTCTTT
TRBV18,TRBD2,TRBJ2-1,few,CASSRPGLAGANNEQFF,TGTGCCAGCTCACGACCCGGACTAGCGGGGGCTAACAATGAGCAGTTCTTC
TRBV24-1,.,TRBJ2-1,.,CATSDAQGMNEQFF,TGTGCCACCAGTGATGCGCAGGGAATGAATGAGCAGTTCTTC
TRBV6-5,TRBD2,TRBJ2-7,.,CASSYSGLAREQYF,TGTGCCAGCAGTTACTCGGGACTAGCGAGGGAGCAGTACTTC
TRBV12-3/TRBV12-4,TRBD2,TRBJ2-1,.,CAFSLRLAGGVYPEEQFF,TGTGCCTTCAGTTTAAGGTTAGCGGGTGGGGTGTACCCAGAAGAGCAGTTCTTC
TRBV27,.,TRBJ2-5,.,CASGGRGHRLETQYF,TGTGCCAGTGGGGGTCGGGGACACCGGCTAGAGACCCAGTACTTC
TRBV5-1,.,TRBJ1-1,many,CASSLSGGTEAFF,TGTGCCAGCAGCTTGAGTGGGGGGACTGAAGCTTTCTTT
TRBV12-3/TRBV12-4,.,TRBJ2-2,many,CASIGLQGMRGELFF,TGTGCCAGCATTGGTCTCCAGGGAATGAGGGGGGAGCTGTTTTTT
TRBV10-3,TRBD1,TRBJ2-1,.,CATDSRDRAYNEQFF,TGTGCCACCGATTCTCGGGACAGGGCTTACAATGAGCAGTTCTTC
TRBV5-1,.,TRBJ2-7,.,CASSFGGELYEQYF,TGCGCCAGCAGCTTTGGCGGGGAACTCTACGAGCAGTACTTC
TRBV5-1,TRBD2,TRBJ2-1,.,CASSEGLAGGNEQFF,TGCGCCAGCAGCGAGGGACTAGCGGGGGGAAATGAGCAGTTCTTC
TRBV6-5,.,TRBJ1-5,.,CASSYSRGLVGPQHF,TGTGCCAGCAGTTACTCGAGGGGCCTTGTGGGGCCCCAGCATTTT
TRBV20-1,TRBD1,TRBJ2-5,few,CSADREETQYF,TGCAGTGCTGACAGGGAAGAGACCCAGTACTTC
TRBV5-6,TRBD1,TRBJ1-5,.,CASSPYRTGGQPQHF,TGTGCCAGCAGCCCGTATCGGACAGGAGGTCAGCCCCAGCATTTT
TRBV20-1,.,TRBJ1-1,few,CSAPAGRDTEAFF,TGCAGTGCCCCTGCGGGTAGGGACACTGAAGCTTTCTTT
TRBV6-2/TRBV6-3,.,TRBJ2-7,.,CASRDFDYEQYF,TGTGCCAGCAGGGACTTCGACTACGAGCAGTACTTC
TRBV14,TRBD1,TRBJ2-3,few,CASSSGTAADTQYF,TGTGCCAGCAGCTCCGGGACAGCTGCAGATACGCAGTATTTT
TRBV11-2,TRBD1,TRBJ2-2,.,CASSLNPGQGNTGELFF,TGTGCCAGCAGCTTAAATCCGGGACAGGGTAACACCGGGGAGCTGTTTTTT
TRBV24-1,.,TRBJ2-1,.,CATSGVGHNEQFF,TGTGCCACCTCGGGGGTAGGGCACAATGAGCAGTTCTTC
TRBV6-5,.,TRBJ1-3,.,CASSYRTTISGNTIYF,TGTGCCAGCAGTTACCGCACGACGATCTCTGGAAACACCATATATTTT
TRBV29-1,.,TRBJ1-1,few,CSGGAGVANTEAFF,TGCAGCGGGGGGGCCGGAGTCGCGAACACTGAAGCTTTCTTT
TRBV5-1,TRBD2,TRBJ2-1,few,CASTFGTSGTYNEQFF,TGCGCCAGTACTTTTGGGACTAGCGGAACCTACAATGAGCAGTTCTTC
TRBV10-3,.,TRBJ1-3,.,CAISGGHSGNTIYF,TGTGCCATCAGTGGGGGACACTCTGGAAACACCATATATTTT
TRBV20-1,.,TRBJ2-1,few,CSAKGDYNEQFF,TGCAGTGCTAAAGGGGATTACAATGAGCAGTTCTTC
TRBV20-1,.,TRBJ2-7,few,CSASLPEVDEQYF,TGCAGTGCTAGTTTGCCCGAGGTCGACGAGCAGTACTTC
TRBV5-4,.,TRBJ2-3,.,CASSLTLRTDTQYF,TGTGCCAGCAGCTTGACCCTCCGCACAGATACGCAGTATTTT
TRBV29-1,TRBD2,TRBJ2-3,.,CSVGPSGSRTQYF,TGCAGCGTTGGGCCTAGCGGGAGTAGAACGCAGTATTTT
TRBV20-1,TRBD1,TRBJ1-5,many,CSASTGTGNQPQHF,TGCAGTGCTTCTACCGGGACAGGGAATCAGCCCCAGCATTTT
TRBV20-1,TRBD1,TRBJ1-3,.,CSAATGGNTIYF,TGCAGTGCAGCGACAGGGGGAAACACCATATATTTT
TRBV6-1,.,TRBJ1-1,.,CASSTLAGVGEAFF,TGTGCCAGCAGTACCCTGGCGGGGGTCGGAGAAGCTTTCTTT
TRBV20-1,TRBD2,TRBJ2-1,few,CSATPGLAASYNEQFF,TGCAGTGCCACACCGGGACTAGCGGCCTCCTACAATGAGCAGTTCTTC
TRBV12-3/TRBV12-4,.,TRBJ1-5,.,CASRGQGFNQPQHF,TGTGCCAGCAGGGGTCAGGGCTTCAATCAGCCCCAGCATTTT
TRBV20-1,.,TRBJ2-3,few,CSAKRSGDTQYF,TGCAGTGCTAAGCGCTCCGGAGATACGCAGTATTTT
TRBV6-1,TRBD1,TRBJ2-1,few,CASAEGGPLYNEQFF,TGTGCCAGCGCCGAAGGGGGCCCCCTTTACAATGAGCAGTTCTTC
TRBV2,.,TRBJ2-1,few,CASSAPLPLYNEQFF,TGTGCCAGCAGTGCCCCACTACCGCTCTACAATGAGCAGTTCTTC
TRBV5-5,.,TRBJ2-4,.,CASSRMYF,TGTGCCAGCAGCCGAATGTACTTC
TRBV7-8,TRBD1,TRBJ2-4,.,CASSLGDRVKNIQYF,TGTGCCAGCAGCTTAGGAGACAGGGTCAAAAACATTCAGTACTTC
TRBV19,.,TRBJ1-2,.,CASSFSKNYGYTF,TGTGCCAGTAGTTTTTCCAAGAACTATGGCTACACCTTC
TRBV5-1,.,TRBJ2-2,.,CASSLEHSTGELFF,TGCGCCAGCAGCTTGGAGCACTCCACCGGGGAGCTGTTTTTT
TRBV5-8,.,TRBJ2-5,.,CASSQRDFQETQYF,TGTGCCAGCAGTCAAAGGGACTTCCAAGAGACCCAGTACTTC
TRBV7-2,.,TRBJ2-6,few,CASSLGLATYSGANVLTF,TGTGCCAGCAGCTTAGGGCTAGCGACTTACTCTGGGGCCAACGTCCTGACTTTC
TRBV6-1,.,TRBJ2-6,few,CASSGGHSGANVLTF,TGTGCCAGCAGCGGAGGACACTCTGGGGCCAACGTCCTGACTTTC
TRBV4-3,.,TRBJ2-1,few,CASSQGLSDNEQFF,TGCGCCAGCAGCCAAGGGCTGAGCGACAATGAGCAGTTCTTC
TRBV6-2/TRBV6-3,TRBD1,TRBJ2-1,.,CASSWDRAGQFF,TGTGCCAGCAGTTGGGACAGGGCTGGGCAGTTCTTC
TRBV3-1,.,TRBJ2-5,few,CASSQRLGEETQYF,TGTGCCAGCAGCCAGAGACTAGGGGAAGAGACCCAGTACTTC
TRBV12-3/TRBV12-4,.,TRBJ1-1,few,CASSWQVLTEAFF,TGTGCCAGCAGTTGGCAGGTACTCACTGAAGCTTTCTTT
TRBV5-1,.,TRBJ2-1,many,CASSSPQGDYRNEQFF,TGCGCCAGCAGCTCCCCCCAGGGGGACTATCGTAATGAGCAGTTCTTC
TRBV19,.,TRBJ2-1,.,CASANTPYNEQFF,TGTGCCAGCGCAAATACACCCTACAATGAGCAGTTCTTC
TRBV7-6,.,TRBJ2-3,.,CASSLYAVTDTQYF,TGTGCCAGCAGCTTATACGCTGTCACAGATACGCAGTATTTT
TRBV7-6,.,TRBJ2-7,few,CASSTVAGTANYEQYF,TGTGCCAGCAGCACCGTCGCCGGGACTGCCAACTACGAGCAGTACTTC
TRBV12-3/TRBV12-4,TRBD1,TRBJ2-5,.,CASSSAGGLETQYF,TGTGCCAGCAGTTCCGCAGGGGGCTTAGAGACCCAGTACTTC